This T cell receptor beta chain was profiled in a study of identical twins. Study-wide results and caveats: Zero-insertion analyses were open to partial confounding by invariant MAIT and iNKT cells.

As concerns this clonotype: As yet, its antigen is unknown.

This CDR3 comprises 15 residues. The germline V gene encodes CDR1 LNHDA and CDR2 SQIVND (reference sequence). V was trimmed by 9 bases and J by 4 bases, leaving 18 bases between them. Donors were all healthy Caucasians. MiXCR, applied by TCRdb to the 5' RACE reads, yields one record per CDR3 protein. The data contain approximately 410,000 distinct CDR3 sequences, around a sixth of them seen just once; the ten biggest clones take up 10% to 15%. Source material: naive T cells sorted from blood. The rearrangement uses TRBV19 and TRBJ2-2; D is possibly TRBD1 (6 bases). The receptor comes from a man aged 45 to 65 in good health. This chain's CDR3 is CASLVGQGITGELFF. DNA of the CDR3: TGTGCCAGCCTCGTGGGGCAGGGGATCACCGGGGAGCTGTTTTTT.